This T cell receptor beta chain was retrieved from a study of beta chain features in type 1 diabetes (dated by TCRdb to between 2017 and 2018). Regarding the study in general: No differences in mean age, gender distribution, total cell number or subset yield were found between patients and healthy donors. A total of 107,917,701 sorted cells were examined across all samples, and a strong correlation was observed between cell number per subset and RNA yield. In the study, recently diagnosed type 1 diabetes patients and matched healthy donors were compared on the TCRB repertoires of their sorted circulating CD4+ T cell subsets. Regulatory and stem cell-like memory subsets were obtained from only 8 patients and roughly eight healthy donors, while naive and central memory subsets were obtained from all 28 donors. Study-wide findings and limitations: Because small numbers of individuals were included in the HLA sub-analyses, any influence of HLA type on TCRB rearrangement was left unresolved. A moderate but significant shortening of TCRB CDR3 length was observed in type 1 diabetes patients in all four CD4+ subsets. PCR may preferentially amplify shorter templates, but because patient and control samples were amplified and corrected together, any resulting skew would affect both groups equally. Because cDNA rather than genomic DNA was sequenced, highly expressing activated cells could have been over-represented, although no difference in activation and CD3 levels was found between groups. Naive, central memory and regulatory TCRB repertoires appeared to be more similar among patients than among healthy donors. Fewer insertions and more nucleotide deletions at VDJ recombination sites were observed in patients with type 1 diabetes, implying thymic rearrangement abnormalities.

All of the isolated RNA was reverse transcribed with the High Capacity cDNA Reverse Transcription Kit, so expressed TCRB transcripts were sequenced. Naive, central memory and regulatory T cell samples underwent deep immunoSEQ sequencing, averaging roughly 3.4 million total reads per sample. Sorted cells were lysed in RLT buffer, and RNA was extracted using DNase-treated RNeasy Micro or Mini kits according to cell number. To prevent cross-contamination, each cell subset was processed individually, whereas patient and healthy donor samples were processed jointly. TCRB sequences were amplified from cDNA with the immunoSEQ multiplex PCR, producing 87-bp fragments spanning the CDR3 region. Sequencing of the amplicons was performed on the Illumina HiSeq platform. For the original study's pipeline: Synthetic template baselines were used to correct PCR bias computationally, reads within Hamming distance 2 were collapsed together, and singletons that could not be merged were discarded. Reads were aligned against IMGT to assign V, D and J genes, CDR3 length and insertions or deletions at six rearrangement sites. Within each subset, clonotype counts were normalized to sorted cell number, and only after that were true diversity and Gini coefficients computed with the tcR R package. Repertoire sharing was quantified using the overlap coefficient calculated on TCRB nucleotide sequences. As a proxy for the pre-selection repertoire, out-of-frame TCRB sequences from naive cells were analyzed. TCRdb carries this immuneACCESS record with in-frame sequences only. Its versions omit some clonotypes, under half of them owing to an unresolved V gene in the studies checked, with the rest unexplained. The D gene and trimming were derived from the DNA, and the V and J assignments and clone size from that table. This sample comprises hundreds of thousands of clones, over 11% of them detected only once. Just under 0.04% of the sample rests with the top ten.

A word on this clone: Its specific antigen is unknown. No qualities accompany the bases; no much larger clone lies one base away.

At the junction V is shortened by 2 bases and J by 2 bases, with 15 bases in between. The CDR1 and CDR2 encoded by the germline V gene are SNHLY and FYNNEI. There are 16 amino acids in the CDR3, from cysteine to phenylalanine inclusive. The only DNA kept is the CDR3, 48 bases in frame from the first base. Each donor gave one peripheral blood draw, averaging roughly 100 mL, which was collected into heparinised tubes. A BD FACSAria II and a panel including CD45RO, CCR7, CD25, CD127, CD95 and CD27 were used to sort naive, central memory, regulatory and stem cell-like memory CD4+ T cells. Purity was above 98% for every sorted population. PBMCs were isolated right away by Lymphoprep density gradient centrifugation and were stained directly, without culture. So that batch effects would be minimized, each experiment stained and sorted samples in pairs, pairing one healthy donor with one patient.

The sequence was collected from a man aged 18 to 30 with type 1 diabetes. The rearrangement combines TRBV2 with TRBJ1-2; the D segment could be TRBD1, given 5 matching bases. The sequencing sample was made of naive CD4+ T cells from blood. According to the study, the label for this sample's cell subset or site signals: true naive CD4+ T cells. Here is the DNA: TGTGCCAGCAGTGAACCGAATTTAACAGGAAACTATGGCTACACCTTC. This is translated as CASSEPNLTGNYGYTF.